This passage covers 30 T cell receptor beta chains from one sample sequenced in a study of blood T cell repertoires in COVID-19. Some clones are missing from TCRdb's copy, which holds only in-frame ones; the method was immunoSEQ multiplex PCR. The repertoire holds over 200,000 clones, with about 80% as singletons. Input material: peripheral blood. All receptors derive from a man aged 45-60 years with active or convalescent COVID-19.

The rearrangement links TRBV5-1 to TRBJ2-5; 8 bases match TRBD2. Germline assignment: CDR1 SGHRS and CDR2 YFSETQ. The length of the CDR3 is 14 residues. V trimming: 4 bases; J trimming: 5 bases; junction bases outside the gene matches: 7. The CDR3 sequence: CASSPRGGRETQYF. DNA for the CDR3: TGCGCCAGCAGCCCCCGGGGGGGCCGGGAGACCCAGTACTTC.

V is TRBV7-9 and J is TRBJ1-2; no reliable D call. Germline CDR1 reads SEHNR; CDR2 reads FQNEAQ (reference sequence). The CDR3 is 15 residues long. Trimming stripped 2 bases from V and 0 bases from J, with 10 bases between. The CDR3 here is CASSLSEFSNYGYTF. Here the CDR3 DNA reads TGTGCCAGCAGCTTATCGGAGTTCTCTAACTATGGCTACACCTTC.

The rearrangement joins TRBV4-1 to TRBJ1-4; 7 bases map to TRBD1. This CDR3 spans 16 amino acids. After removal of 3 bases from V and 7 bases from J, the junction contained 11 bases not matched to a gene. The germline CDR1 and CDR2 sequences are MGHRA and YSYEKL. CDR3 loop: CASSQPAPGGFEKLFF. CDR3 DNA: TGCGCCAGCAGCCAGCCCGCCCCAGGGGGTTTTGAAAAACTGTTTTTT.

V usage is TRBV6-6 and J usage is TRBJ1-2; possible D gene TRBD1, 5 bases. V was shortened by 1 base and J by 6 bases, with 9 bases between the two germline ends. The CDR3 runs 13 residues. The V gene's germline CDR1 is MNHNY and CDR2 SVGAGI (reference sequence). The CDR3 bases are TGTGCCAGCAGTTACTATGGCAGGGATGGCTACACCTTC. Its translation: CASSYYGRDGYTF.

J is TRBJ2-5 and V is TRBV3-1 (or the pseudogene TRBV3-2); 7 nucleotides match TRBD1. In germline, CDR1 is LGHDT, CDR2 YNNKEL (reference sequence). CDR3 length equals 13 residues. Trimming at V came to 3 bases and at J to 2 bases, leaving 0 bases not matched to a gene. The CDR3 here is CASSQTGQETQYF. The CDR3 DNA reads as TGTGCCAGCAGCCAGACAGGGCAAGAGACCCAGTACTTC.

The J gene is TRBJ2-1, the V gene TRBV6-1, with 9 nucleotides matching TRBD2. Germline CDR1 MNHNS, CDR2 SASEGT. Trimming removed 4 bases from V and 1 base from J; junction bases left unmatched: 8. CDR3 size: 17 residues. CDR3 region: CASSALAGTGSYNEQFF. The CDR3 DNA follows: TGTGCCAGCAGTGCGCTAGCGGGGACTGGTTCCTACAATGAGCAGTTCTTC.

The gene calls are TRBV12-2 and TRBJ2-7; whether TRBD1, the table's D call, matches the DNA was not checked. TRBV12-2 is recorded as a pseudogene. The CDR3 is made up of 14 amino acids. Here the CDR3 reads CASRSHGQSYEQYF. In DNA form, the CDR3 reads TGTGCAAGTCGGTCTCACGGACAGTCCTACGAGCAGTACTTC.

The chain links TRBV28 to TRBJ2-3; TRBD2 matches 12 bases. Trimming removed 5 bases from V and 1 base from J; junction bases left unmatched: 4. From germline, CDR1 is MDHEN and CDR2 SYDVKM. This CDR3 contains 16 residues. CDR3 nucleotides: TGTGCCAGCAGTACCTGGACTAGCGGGGGCACAGATACGCAGTATTTT. Protein product: CASSTWTSGGTDTQYF.

V usage is TRBV28 and J usage is TRBJ2-7, with no clear D. The V gene lost 2 bases and the J gene lost 0 bases, with 11 bases spanning the gap. Germline V lookup: CDR1 MDHEN, CDR2 SYDVKM. This CDR3 has 15 amino acids. The DNA for the CDR3 is TGTGCCAGCAGTTTAATTCGCCTCAGCTCCTACGAGCAGTACTTC. Amino acids: CASSLIRLSSYEQYF. The full variable domain, rest sourced from reference TRBV28 and TRBJ2-7, is DVKVTQSSRYLVKRTGEKVFLECVQDMDHENMFWYRQDPGLGLRLIYFSYDVKMKEKGDIPEGYSVSREKKERFSLILESASTNQTSMYLCASSLIRLSSYEQYFGPGTRLTVT.

The chain carries TRBV6-1 and TRBJ1-2; D ambiguous. The germline V and J ends were trimmed by 1 base and 0 bases, with 6 bases remaining between them. The CDR3 covers 14 residues. Germline V CDR1 and CDR2: MNHNS, SASEGT. This CDR3 is CASSEGPANYGYTF. CDR3 sequence (DNA): TGTGCCAGCAGTGAAGGCCCAGCTAACTATGGCTACACCTTC.

The chain couples TRBV5-1 to TRBJ2-7; 11 bases match TRBD2. V shed 2 bases, J shed 4 bases, and the junction held 5 bases outside the gene matches. The CDR3 has 15 residues. Per the germline V gene, CDR1 is SGHRS and CDR2 is YFSETQ. CDR3 DNA sequence: TGCGCCAGCAGCTTTGGACTAGCGGGCCCATACGAGCAGTACTTC. Protein sequence: CASSFGLAGPYEQYF.

The chain is built from TRBV28 and TRBJ2-4, with no clear D. Between the trimmed V and J ends, which lost 8 bases and 0 bases, there was a span of 8 bases. The germline CDR1 and CDR2 sequences are MDHEN and SYDVKM. This CDR3 is 13 amino acids long. CDR3 residues: CASADLAKNIQYF. The CDR3 region has the DNA TGTGCCAGCGCGGATCTAGCCAAAAACATTCAGTACTTC.

This clone was counted a single time. Here the CDR3 DNA reads TGTGCCAGCAGCCAAGAAGCGGGGGGCTCCTACAATGAGCAGTTCTTC. Translating it yields CASSQEAGGSYNEQFF. The chain combines TRBV4-2 with TRBJ2-1; 9 positions match TRBD2. V shed 0 bases and J 0 bases; nucleotides not matched to a gene: 0. Germline values: CDR1 LGHNA, CDR2 YNFKEQ. The CDR3 sequence is 16 residues long.

The chain is built from TRBV7-2 and TRBJ2-7; 9 bases agree with TRBD1. From germline, CDR1 is SGHTA and CDR2 FQGNSA. Trimming at V came to 3 bases and at J to 5 bases, leaving 5 bases not matched to a gene. CDR3 length: 14 residues. CDR3 coding DNA: TGTGCCAGCAGCTTCGGGACAGGGAAACACGAGCAGTACTTC. Amino acid sequence: CASSFGTGKHEQYF.

The gene calls are TRBV27 and TRBJ1-1; 8 positions agree with TRBD1. Germline V CDR1 and CDR2: MNHEY, SMNVEV (reference sequence). The CDR3 totals 16 residues. V gave up 5 bases and J gave up 3 bases; unmatched junction bases: 11. In DNA form, the CDR3 reads TGTGCCAGCAGTCGGATCAGGGGGCCGGTGGACACTGAAGCTTTCTTT. Protein: CASSRIRGPVDTEAFF.

This sequence joins TRBV5-1 and TRBJ2-5, with a weak D call TRBD2 (5 bases). V lost 0 bases to trimming and J lost 2 bases, with 11 bases between them. Germline V gene lookup returns CDR1 SGHRS and CDR2 YFSETQ. The length of the CDR3 is 15 residues. The CDR3 here is CASSLGGSVQETQYF. The CDR3 coding sequence is TGCGCCAGCAGCTTGGGCGGTAGCGTGCAAGAGACCCAGTACTTC. Filled out from reference TRBV5-1 and TRBJ2-5, the complete variable domain reads KAGVTQTPRYLIKTRGQQVTLSCSPISGHRSVSWYQQTPGQGLQFLFEYFSETQRNKGNFPGRFSGRQFSNSRSEMNVSTLELGDSALYLCASSLGGSVQETQYFGPGTRLLVL.

This chain links TRBV6-5 with TRBJ1-5, with TRBD1 matching over 7 bases. The CDR3 spans 15 residues. The germline CDR1 and CDR2 sequences are MNHEY and SVGAGI. V lost 6 bases, J lost 2 bases, and 7 bases stayed unmatched. The CDR3 sequence: CASSPGTDGNQPQHF. The CDR3 DNA is TGTGCCAGCAGCCCAGGGACAGATGGCAATCAGCCCCAGCATTTT.

The V and J genes are TRBV3-1 (or the pseudogene TRBV3-2) and TRBJ1-3, with D possibly matching TRBD1 (5 bases). This CDR3 region has 15 residues. Between the trimmed V and J ends, which lost 3 bases and 0 bases, there was a span of 9 bases. From germline, CDR1 is LGHDT and CDR2 YNNKEL (reference sequence). As DNA, the CDR3 is TGTGCCAGCAGCCACGACAGATTCTCTGGAAACACCATATATTTT. Protein product: CASSHDRFSGNTIYF.

The chain recombines TRBV19 with TRBJ1-3, with TRBD1 identical over 9 bases. V was clipped by 9 bases and J by 4 bases; unmatched bases: 16. The CDR3 has 17 amino acids. Germline V gives CDR1 LNHDA, CDR2 SQIVND (reference sequence). CDR3 protein: CASLRTAGTGTGNTIYF. As DNA, the CDR3 is TGTGCCAGCCTTCGAACCGCCGGGACAGGGACGGGAAACACCATATATTTT.

The chain carries TRBV15 and TRBJ1-2; D is unresolved. The V end lost 3 bases, the J end lost 3 bases, and 8 bases lay between the germline ends. The CDR3 sequence is 13 residues long. The germline gives CDR1 LNHNV, CDR2 YYDKDF (reference sequence). The CDR3 region is CATSRDLDYGYTF. The DNA of the CDR3 is TGTGCCACCAGCAGGGACTTAGACTATGGCTACACCTTC.

This clone was observed a handful of times. This rearrangement joins TRBV5-6 to TRBJ1-1; D call uncertain. The CDR3 runs 15 residues. Trimming shortened V by 0 bases and J by 4 bases, and 13 bases separated the two germline ends. Germline CDR1 reads SGHDT; CDR2 reads YYEEEE. The chain's CDR3 is CASSLAPGRVTEAFF. For the CDR3, the DNA is TGTGCCAGCAGCTTGGCCCCGGGGAGGGTCACTGAAGCTTTCTTT.

The V gene is TRBV9, the J gene TRBJ1-5, with a weak D call TRBD1 (5 bases). Trimming stripped 0 bases from V and 5 bases from J, with 9 bases between. The germline gives CDR1 SGDLS, CDR2 YYNGEE. There are 14 residues in the CDR3. This CDR3 is CASSVEGRDQPQHF. The CDR3 region has the DNA TGTGCCAGCAGCGTAGAGGGCAGGGATCAGCCCCAGCATTTT.

The V gene is TRBV19, the J gene TRBJ1-5, with 9 bases lining up with TRBD1. There are 15 residues in the CDR3. Germline trimming cut 10 bases from V and 0 bases from J; bases unmatched to any gene: 7. Germline CDR1 and CDR2: LNHDA and SQIVND (reference sequence). DNA for the CDR3: TGTGCCACGGGCCGGGACAGGGATAGCAATCAGCCCCAGCATTTT. Its translation: CATGRDRDSNQPQHF.

This chain uses TRBV6-5 with TRBJ2-1; 12 bases fit TRBD2. Losses at the gene ends were 5 bases for V and 9 bases for J; bases not matched to a gene: 8. This CDR3 region has 15 residues. Germline CDR1 and CDR2: MNHEY and SVGAGI. CDR3 sequence reads: CASSRTSGAFGEQFF. DNA for the CDR3: TGTGCCAGCAGTCGGACTAGCGGGGCCTTCGGTGAGCAGTTCTTC.

The rearrangement uses TRBV25-1 and TRBJ1-2; TRBD1 is a possible D gene (6 bases). Looked up from germline, CDR1 is MGHDK and CDR2 is SYGVNS. CDR3 length: 13 residues. V lost 9 bases to trimming and J lost 4 bases, with 15 bases between them. The CDR3 DNA reads TGTGCCAGTGCAGGGGCGCCGGGCTATGGCTACACCTTC. As protein: CASAGAPGYGYTF.

The CDR3 is CASSLDHRTGSSEAFF. As DNA, the CDR3 is TGTGCCAGCAGCTTAGATCATCGGACAGGGAGTTCTGAAGCTTTCTTT. V is TRBV7-3 and J is TRBJ1-1; 8 bases are shared with TRBD1. V shed 2 bases and J 6 bases; nucleotides not matched to a gene: 11. The germline V gene encodes CDR1 SGHTA and CDR2 FQGTGA. This CDR3 has 16 amino acids.

The chain couples TRBV21-1 to TRBJ1-3; TRBD1 is the table's D call and was not checked against the DNA. TRBV21-1 is flagged as a pseudogene. This CDR3 region has 15 residues. CDR3 DNA: TGTGCCACCCGGGACAGGGGTGTGGTTCGAAACACCATATATTTT. Translation: CATRDRGVVRNTIYF.

The V and J genes are TRBV9 and TRBJ2-5; no clear D gene. The CDR3 contains 15 residues. V shed 3 bases and J shed 1 base, with 13 bases lying between them. Germline lookup yields CDR1 SGDLS and CDR2 YYNGEE. The chain's CDR3 is CASSASTIPQETQYF. CDR3 bases: TGTGCCAGCAGCGCCTCCACAATCCCCCAAGAGACCCAGTACTTC.

This chain links TRBV2 with TRBJ2-2; 7 nucleotides agree with TRBD1. The CDR3 covers 14 residues. Germline loops: CDR1 SNHLY, CDR2 FYNNEI. The V and J ends lost 4 bases and 4 bases, in that order; junction bases with no gene match: 3. The DNA of the CDR3 is TGTGCCAGCAGTGGAGGGGGCGGCACCGGGGAGCTGTTTTTT. Translated, it gives CASSGGGGTGELFF.

A single count supports this clone. CDR3 in amino acids: CASSQDLGTGAFF. The CDR3 nucleotides read TGTGCCAGCAGCCAAGATCTTGGAACAGGGGCTTTCTTT. The J gene is TRBJ1-1, the V gene TRBV14; D may be TRBD1 (6 bases). The germline CDR1 and CDR2 sequences are SGHDN and FVKESK. The CDR3 has 13 residues. The V end was cut by 0 bases, the J end by 11 bases, with 13 bases between.